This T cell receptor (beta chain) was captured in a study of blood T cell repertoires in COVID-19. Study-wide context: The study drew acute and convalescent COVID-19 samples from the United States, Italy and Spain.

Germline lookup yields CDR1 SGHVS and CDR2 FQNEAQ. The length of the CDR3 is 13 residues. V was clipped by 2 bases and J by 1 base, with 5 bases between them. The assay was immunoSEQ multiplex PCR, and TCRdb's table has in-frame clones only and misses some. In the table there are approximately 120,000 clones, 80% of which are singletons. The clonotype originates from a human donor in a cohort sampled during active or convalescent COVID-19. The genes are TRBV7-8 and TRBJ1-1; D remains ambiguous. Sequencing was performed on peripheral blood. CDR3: CASSLQENTEAFF. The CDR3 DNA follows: TGTGCCAGCAGCTTACAGGAGAACACTGAAGCTTTCTTT.